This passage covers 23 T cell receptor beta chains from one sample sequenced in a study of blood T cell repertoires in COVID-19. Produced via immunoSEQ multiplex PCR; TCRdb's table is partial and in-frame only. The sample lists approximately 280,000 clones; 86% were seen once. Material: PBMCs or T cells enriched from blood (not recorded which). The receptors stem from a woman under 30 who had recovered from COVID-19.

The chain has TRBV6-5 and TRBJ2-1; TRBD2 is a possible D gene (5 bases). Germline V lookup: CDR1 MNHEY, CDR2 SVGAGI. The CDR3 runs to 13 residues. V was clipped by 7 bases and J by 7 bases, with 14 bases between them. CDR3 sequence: CASISPSSNEQFF. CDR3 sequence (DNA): TGTGCCAGCATATCGCCTAGCTCAAATGAGCAGTTCTTC.

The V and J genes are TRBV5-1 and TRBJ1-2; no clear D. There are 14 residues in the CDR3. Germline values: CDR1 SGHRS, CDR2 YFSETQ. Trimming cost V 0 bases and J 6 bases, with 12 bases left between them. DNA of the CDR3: TGCGCCAGCAGCTTGGAGGGAGGTCGGGATGGCTACACCTTC. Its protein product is CASSLEGGRDGYTF.

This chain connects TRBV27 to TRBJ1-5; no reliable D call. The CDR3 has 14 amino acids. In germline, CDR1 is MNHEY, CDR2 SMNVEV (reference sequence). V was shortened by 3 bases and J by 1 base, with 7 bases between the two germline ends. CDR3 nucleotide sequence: TGTGCCAGCAGTTTTACAATCAGCAATCAGCCCCAGCATTTT. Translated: CASSFTISNQPQHF.

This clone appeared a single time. The CDR3 sequence: CASSLVSLAAYNEQFF. In nucleotides, the CDR3 is TGCGCCAGCAGCTTGGTGTCTCTAGCGGCCTACAATGAGCAGTTCTTC. The chain carries TRBV5-1 and TRBJ2-1, with 7 nucleotides matching TRBD2. There are 16 residues in the CDR3. Looked up from germline, CDR1 is SGHRS and CDR2 is YFSETQ. After removal of 0 bases from V and 2 bases from J, the junction contained 5 bases not matched to a gene.

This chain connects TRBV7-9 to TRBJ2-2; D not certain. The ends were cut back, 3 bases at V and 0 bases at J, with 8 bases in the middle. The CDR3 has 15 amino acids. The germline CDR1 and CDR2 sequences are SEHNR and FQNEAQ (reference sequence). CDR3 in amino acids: CASSFYISNTGELFF. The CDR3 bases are TGTGCCAGCAGCTTTTACATATCGAACACCGGGGAGCTGTTTTTT. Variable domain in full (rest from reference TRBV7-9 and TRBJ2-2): DTGVSQNPRHKITKRGQNVTFRCDPISEHNRLYWYRQTLGQGPEFLTYFQNEAQLEKSRLLSDRFSAERPKGSFSTLEIQRTEQGDSAMYLCASSFYISNTGELFFGEGSRLTVL.

CDR3 residues: CAISTGQGKETQYF. The CDR3 region has the DNA TGTGCCATCAGTACAGGACAGGGGAAAGAGACCCAGTACTTC. The chain carries TRBV10-3 and TRBJ2-5; the match to TRBD1 covers 9 bases. Looked up from germline, CDR1 is ENHRY and CDR2 is SYGVKD. V shed 5 bases, J shed 3 bases, and the junction held 4 bases outside the gene matches. This CDR3 spans 14 amino acids.

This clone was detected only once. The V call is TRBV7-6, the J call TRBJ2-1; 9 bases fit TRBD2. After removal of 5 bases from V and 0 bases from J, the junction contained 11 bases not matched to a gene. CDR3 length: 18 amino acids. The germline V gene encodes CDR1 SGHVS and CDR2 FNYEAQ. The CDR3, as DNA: TGTGCCAGCAGCGCACCCACTAGCGGGTCTAGCTCCTACAATGAGCAGTTCTTC. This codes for CASSAPTSGSSSYNEQFF.

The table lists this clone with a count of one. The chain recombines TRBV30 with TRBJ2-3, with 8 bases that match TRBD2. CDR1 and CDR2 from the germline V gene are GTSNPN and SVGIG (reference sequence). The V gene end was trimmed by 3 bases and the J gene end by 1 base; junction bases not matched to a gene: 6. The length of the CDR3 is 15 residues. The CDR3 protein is CAWSLGRGGTDTQYF. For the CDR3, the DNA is TGTGCCTGGAGCCTAGGGCGGGGGGGCACAGATACGCAGTATTTT. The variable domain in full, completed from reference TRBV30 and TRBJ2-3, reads SQTIHQWPATLVQPVGSPLSLECTVEGTSNPNLYWYRQAAGRGLQLLFYSVGIGQISSEVPQNLSASRPQDRQFILSSKKLLLSDSGFYLCAWSLGRGGTDTQYFGPGTRLTVL.

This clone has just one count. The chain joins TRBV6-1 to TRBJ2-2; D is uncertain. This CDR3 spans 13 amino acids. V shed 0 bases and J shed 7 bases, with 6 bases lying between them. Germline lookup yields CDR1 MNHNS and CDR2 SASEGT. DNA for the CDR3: TGTGCCAGCAGTGAAGCGCGCGGCGGGGAGCTGTTTTTT. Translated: CASSEARGGELFF.

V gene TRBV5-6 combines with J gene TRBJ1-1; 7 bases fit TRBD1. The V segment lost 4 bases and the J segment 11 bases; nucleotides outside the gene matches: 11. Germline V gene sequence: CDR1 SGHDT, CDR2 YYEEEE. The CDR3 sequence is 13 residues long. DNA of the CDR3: TGTGCCAGCAGCGTCGGGACAGTCCATGGGGCTTTCTTT. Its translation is CASSVGTVHGAFF.

CDR3 in DNA: TGTGCCATCAGTGAGTCGACAGGCAGAATCGATCAGCAGTTCTTC. Its translation is CAISESTGRIDQQFF. The chain has TRBV10-3 and TRBJ2-1; TRBD1 is a possible D gene (6 bases). The CDR3 extends over 15 amino acids. Germline-derived CDR1 and CDR2 are ENHRY and SYGVKD. V was trimmed by 0 bases and J by 11 bases, leaving 17 bases between them.

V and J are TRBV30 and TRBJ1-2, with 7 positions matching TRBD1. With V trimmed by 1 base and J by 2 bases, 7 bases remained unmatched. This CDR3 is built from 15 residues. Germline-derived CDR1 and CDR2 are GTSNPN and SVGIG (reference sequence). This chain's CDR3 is CAWSANRGLNYGYTF. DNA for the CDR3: TGTGCCTGGAGTGCAAACAGGGGATTGAACTATGGCTACACCTTC.

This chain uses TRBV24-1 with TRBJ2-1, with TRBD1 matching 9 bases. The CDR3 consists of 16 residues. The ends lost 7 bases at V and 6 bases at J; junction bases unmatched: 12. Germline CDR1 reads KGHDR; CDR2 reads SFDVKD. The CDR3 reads CATSGTGQGVSNEQFF. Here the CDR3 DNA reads TGTGCCACCAGCGGAACGGGACAGGGTGTTTCCAATGAGCAGTTCTTC.

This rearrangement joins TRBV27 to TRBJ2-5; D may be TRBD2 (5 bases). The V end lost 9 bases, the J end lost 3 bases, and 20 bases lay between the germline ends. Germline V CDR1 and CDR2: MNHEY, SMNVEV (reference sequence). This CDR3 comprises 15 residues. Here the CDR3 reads CASKFNPQEEETQYF. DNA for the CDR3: TGTGCCAGTAAATTCAATCCCCAGGAGGAAGAGACCCAGTACTTC.

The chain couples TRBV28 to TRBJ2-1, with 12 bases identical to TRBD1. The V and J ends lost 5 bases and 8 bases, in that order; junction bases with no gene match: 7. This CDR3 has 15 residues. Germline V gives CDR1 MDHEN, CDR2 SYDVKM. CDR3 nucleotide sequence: TGTGCCAGCAGTCTCGGGACAGGGGGCTTCGATGAGCAGTTCTTC. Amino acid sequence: CASSLGTGGFDEQFF. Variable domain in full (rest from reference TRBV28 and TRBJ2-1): DVKVTQSSRYLVKRTGEKVFLECVQDMDHENMFWYRQDPGLGLRLIYFSYDVKMKEKGDIPEGYSVSREKKERFSLILESASTNQTSMYLCASSLGTGGFDEQFFGPGTRLTVL.

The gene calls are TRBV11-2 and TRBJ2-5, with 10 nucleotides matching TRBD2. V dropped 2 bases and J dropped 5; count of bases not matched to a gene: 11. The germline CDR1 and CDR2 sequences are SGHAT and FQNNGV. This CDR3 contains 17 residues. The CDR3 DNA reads TGTGCCAGCAGCTTAAGCCTCCCAGCGGGAGGGATGGAGACCCAGTACTTC. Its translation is CASSLSLPAGGMETQYF.

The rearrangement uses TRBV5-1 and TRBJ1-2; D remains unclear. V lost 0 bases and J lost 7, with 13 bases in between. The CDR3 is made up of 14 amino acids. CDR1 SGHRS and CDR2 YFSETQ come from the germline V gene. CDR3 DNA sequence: TGCGCCAGCAGCTTGGAGGCAGTCCTAGGTGGCTACACCTTC. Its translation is CASSLEAVLGGYTF.

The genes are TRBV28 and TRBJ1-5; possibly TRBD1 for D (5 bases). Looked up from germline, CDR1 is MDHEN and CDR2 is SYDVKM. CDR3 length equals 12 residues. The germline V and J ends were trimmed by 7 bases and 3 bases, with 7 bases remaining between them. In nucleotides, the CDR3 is TGTGCCAGCAACAGGAACAATCAGCCCCAGCATTTT. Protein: CASNRNNQPQHF.

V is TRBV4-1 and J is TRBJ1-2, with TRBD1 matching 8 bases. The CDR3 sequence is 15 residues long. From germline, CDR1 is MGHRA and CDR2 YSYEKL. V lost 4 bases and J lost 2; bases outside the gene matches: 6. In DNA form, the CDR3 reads TGCGCCAGCAGCCCCGGACAGGGTCAAAACTATGGCTACACCTTC. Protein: CASSPGQGQNYGYTF.

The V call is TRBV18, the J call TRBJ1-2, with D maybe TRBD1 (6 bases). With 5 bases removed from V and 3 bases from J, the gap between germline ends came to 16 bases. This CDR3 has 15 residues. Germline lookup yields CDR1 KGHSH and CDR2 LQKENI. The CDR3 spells CASSNTGNFDYGYTF. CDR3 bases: TGTGCCAGCTCAAATACAGGGAATTTTGACTATGGCTACACCTTC.

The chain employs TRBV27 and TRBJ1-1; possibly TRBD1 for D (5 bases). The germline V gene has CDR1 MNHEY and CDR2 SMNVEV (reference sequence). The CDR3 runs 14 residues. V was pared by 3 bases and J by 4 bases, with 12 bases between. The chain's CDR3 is CASSFLGEGTEAFF. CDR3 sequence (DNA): TGTGCCAGCAGTTTCTTGGGGGAGGGCACTGAAGCTTTCTTT.

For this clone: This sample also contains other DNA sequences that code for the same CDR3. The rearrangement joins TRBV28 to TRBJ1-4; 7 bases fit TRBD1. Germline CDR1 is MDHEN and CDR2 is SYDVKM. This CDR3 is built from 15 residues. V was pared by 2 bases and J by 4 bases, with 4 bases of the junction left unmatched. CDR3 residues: CASSLPGQSNEKLFF. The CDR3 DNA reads TGTGCCAGCAGTTTACCGGGACAGAGTAATGAAAAACTGTTTTTT.

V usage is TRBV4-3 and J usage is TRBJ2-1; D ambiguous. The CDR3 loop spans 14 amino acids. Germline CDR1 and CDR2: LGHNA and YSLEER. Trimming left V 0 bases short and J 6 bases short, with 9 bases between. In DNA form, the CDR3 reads TGCGCCAGCAGCCAAGACAAGGAGTTCAATGAGCAGTTCTTC. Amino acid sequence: CASSQDKEFNEQFF.